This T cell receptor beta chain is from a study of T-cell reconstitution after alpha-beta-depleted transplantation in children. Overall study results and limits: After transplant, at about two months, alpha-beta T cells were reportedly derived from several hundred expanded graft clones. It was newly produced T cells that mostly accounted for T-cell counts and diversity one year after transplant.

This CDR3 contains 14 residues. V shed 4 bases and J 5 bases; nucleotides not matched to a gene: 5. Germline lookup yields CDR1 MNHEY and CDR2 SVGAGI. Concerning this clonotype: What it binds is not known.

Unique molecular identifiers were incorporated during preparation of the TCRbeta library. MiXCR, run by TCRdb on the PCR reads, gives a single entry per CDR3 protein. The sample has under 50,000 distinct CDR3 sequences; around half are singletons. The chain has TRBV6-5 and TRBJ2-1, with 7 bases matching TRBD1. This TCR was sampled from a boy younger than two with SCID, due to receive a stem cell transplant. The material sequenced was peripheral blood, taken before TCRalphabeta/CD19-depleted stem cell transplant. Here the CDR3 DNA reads TGTGCCAGCAGTTTTGACAGGGTCCACAATGAGCAGTTCTTC. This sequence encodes CASSFDRVHNEQFF.